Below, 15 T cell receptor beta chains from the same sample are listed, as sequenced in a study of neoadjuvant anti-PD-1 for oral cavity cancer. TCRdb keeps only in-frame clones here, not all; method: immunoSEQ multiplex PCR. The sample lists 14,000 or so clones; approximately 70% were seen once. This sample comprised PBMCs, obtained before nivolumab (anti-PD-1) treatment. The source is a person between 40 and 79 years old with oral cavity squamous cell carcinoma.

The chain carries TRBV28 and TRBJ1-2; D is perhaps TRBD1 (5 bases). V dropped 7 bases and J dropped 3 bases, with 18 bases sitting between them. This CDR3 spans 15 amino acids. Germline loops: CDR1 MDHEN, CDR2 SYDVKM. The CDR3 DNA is TGTGCCAGCATTCTGGCCCAGGGACGGCACTATGGCTACACCTTC. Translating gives CASILAQGRHYGYTF.

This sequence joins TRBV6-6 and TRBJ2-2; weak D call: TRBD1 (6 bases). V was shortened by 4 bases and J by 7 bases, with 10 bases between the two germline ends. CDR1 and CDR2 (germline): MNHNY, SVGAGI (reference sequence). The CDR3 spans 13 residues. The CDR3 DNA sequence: TGTGCCAGCAGTTGGGGGCCGGACGGGGAGCTGTTTTTT. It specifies CASSWGPDGELFF.

As DNA, the CDR3 is TGTGCCAGCGCAACAGGGCGGTATGGCTACACCTTC. It specifies CASATGRYGYTF. The chain carries TRBV6-5 and TRBJ1-2; D is perhaps TRBD1 (6 bases). The CDR3 consists of 12 residues. From germline, CDR1 is MNHEY and CDR2 SVGAGI. Deletions cut 8 bases from V and 5 bases from J, with 12 bases between.

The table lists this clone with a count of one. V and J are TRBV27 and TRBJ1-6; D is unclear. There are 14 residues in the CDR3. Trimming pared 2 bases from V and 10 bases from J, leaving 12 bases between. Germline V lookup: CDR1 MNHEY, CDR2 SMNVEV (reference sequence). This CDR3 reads CASSLNGLESPLHF. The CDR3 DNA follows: TGTGCCAGCAGTTTAAATGGGTTAGAATCACCCCTCCACTTT.

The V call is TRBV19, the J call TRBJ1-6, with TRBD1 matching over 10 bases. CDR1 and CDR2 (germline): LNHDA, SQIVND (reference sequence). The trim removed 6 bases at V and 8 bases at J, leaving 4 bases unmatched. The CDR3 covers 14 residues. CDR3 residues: CASRTGTGDSPLHF. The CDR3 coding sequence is TGTGCCAGTAGGACCGGGACAGGGGATTCACCCCTCCACTTT.

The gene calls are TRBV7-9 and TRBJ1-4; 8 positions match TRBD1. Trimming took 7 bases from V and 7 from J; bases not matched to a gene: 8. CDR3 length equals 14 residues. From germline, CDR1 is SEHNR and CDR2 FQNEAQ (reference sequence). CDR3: CASKRQGAGEKLFF. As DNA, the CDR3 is TGTGCCAGCAAAAGGCAGGGGGCCGGTGAAAAACTGTTTTTT.

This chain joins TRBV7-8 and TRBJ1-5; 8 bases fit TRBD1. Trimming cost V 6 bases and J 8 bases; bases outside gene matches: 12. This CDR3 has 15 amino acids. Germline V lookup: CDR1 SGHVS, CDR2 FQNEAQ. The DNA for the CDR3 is TGTGCCAGCAGTCCGGGGCAGGGGGCTTCGGAGCCCCAGCATTTT. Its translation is CASSPGQGASEPQHF.

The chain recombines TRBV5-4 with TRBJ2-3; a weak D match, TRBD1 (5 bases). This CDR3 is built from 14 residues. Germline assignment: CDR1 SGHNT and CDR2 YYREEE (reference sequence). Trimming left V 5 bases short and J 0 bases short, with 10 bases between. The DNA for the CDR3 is TGTGCCAGCAGTCCGGACACTAGCACAGATACGCAGTATTTT. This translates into CASSPDTSTDTQYF. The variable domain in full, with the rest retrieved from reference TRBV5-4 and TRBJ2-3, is ETGVTQSPTHLIKTRGQQVTLRCSSQSGHNTVSWYQQALGQGPQFIFQYYREEENGRGNFPPRFSGLQFPNYSSELNVNALELDDSALYLCASSPDTSTDTQYFGPGTRLTVL.

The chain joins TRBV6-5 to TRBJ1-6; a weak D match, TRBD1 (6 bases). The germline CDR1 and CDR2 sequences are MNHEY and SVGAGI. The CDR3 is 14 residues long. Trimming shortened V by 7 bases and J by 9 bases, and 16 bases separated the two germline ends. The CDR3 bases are TGTGCCAGCACTTTTAGGGGGGGTAGTTCACCCCTCCACTTT. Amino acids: CASTFRGGSSPLHF.

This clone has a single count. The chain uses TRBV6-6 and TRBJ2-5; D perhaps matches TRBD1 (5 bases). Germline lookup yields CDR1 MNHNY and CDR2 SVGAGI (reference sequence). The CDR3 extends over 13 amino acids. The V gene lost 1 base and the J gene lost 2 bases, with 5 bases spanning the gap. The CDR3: CASSYYRQETQYF. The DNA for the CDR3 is TGTGCCAGCAGTTACTACAGGCAAGAGACCCAGTACTTC.

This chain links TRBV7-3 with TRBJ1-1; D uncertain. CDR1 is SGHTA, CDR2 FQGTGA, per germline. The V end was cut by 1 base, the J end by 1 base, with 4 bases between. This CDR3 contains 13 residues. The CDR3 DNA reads TGTGCCAGCAGCTTAAGAAGGAACACTGAAGCTTTCTTT. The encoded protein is CASSLRRNTEAFF.

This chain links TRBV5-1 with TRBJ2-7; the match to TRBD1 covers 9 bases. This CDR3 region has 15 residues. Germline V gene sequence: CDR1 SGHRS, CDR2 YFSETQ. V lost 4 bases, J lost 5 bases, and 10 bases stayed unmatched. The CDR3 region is CASSLRTGQGNEQYF. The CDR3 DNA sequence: TGCGCCAGCAGCCTGAGAACAGGACAGGGGAACGAGCAGTACTTC.

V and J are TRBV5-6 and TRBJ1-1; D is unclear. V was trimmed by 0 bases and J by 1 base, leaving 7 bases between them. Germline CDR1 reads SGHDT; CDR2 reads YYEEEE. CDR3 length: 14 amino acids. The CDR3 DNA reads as TGTGCCAGCAGCTTGGTGGCAGGGAACACTGAAGCTTTCTTT. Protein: CASSLVAGNTEAFF.

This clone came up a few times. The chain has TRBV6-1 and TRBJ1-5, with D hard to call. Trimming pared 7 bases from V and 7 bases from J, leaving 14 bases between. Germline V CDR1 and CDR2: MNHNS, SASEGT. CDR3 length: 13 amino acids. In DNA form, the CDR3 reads TGTGCCAGCACCTTAATAGCGGAACAGCCCCAGCATTTT. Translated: CASTLIAEQPQHF.

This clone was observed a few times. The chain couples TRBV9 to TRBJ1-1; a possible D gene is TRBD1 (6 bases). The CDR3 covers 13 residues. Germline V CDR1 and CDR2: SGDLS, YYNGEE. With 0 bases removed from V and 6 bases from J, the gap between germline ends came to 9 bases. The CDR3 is CASSVVGQPEAFF. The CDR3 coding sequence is TGTGCCAGCAGCGTAGTAGGACAGCCTGAAGCTTTCTTT.